Following are 13 T cell receptor beta chains from one sample sequenced in a study of blood T cell repertoires in COVID-19. The method was immunoSEQ multiplex PCR; TCRdb's version includes in-frame clones alone and lacks a portion of them. This sample has around 140,000 clones, with under 90% found just once. The material sequenced was peripheral blood. The source is a man aged 70 or older who had recovered from COVID-19.

The J gene is TRBJ1-6, the V gene TRBV27; tentative D call: TRBD1 (6 bases). Trimming left V 2 bases short and J 10 bases short, with 12 bases between. The germline gives CDR1 MNHEY, CDR2 SMNVEV (reference sequence). This CDR3 region has 14 residues. CDR3 coding DNA: TGTGCCAGCAGTTTAAGGGGGGGGGACTCACCCCTCCACTTT. Amino acid sequence: CASSLRGGDSPLHF.

This clone has a single count. J is TRBJ1-4 and V is TRBV4-3; the D is unclear. Germline V CDR1 and CDR2: LGHNA, YSLEER. V was pared by 0 bases and J by 8 bases, with 10 bases between. The CDR3 runs 14 residues. For the CDR3, the DNA is TGCGCCAGCAGCCAAGAAGATCGGGAGGAAAAACTGTTTTTT. Its translation: CASSQEDREEKLFF.

CDR3 sequence reads: CSATTGMNTEAFF. CDR3 DNA: TGCAGCGCTACGACAGGTATGAACACTGAAGCTTTCTTT. This rearrangement joins TRBV29-1 to TRBJ1-1, with D possibly matching TRBD1 (6 bases). The germline V gene has CDR1 SQVTM and CDR2 ANQGSEA. The CDR3 extends over 13 amino acids. The ends were cut back, 7 bases at V and 0 bases at J, with 12 bases in the middle.

The chain has TRBV6-5 and TRBJ2-3; possible D gene TRBD2, 6 bases. V was trimmed by 10 bases and J by 3 bases, leaving 14 bases between them. Germline CDR1 MNHEY, CDR2 SVGAGI. The CDR3 loop spans 13 amino acids. Here the CDR3 DNA reads TGTGCCACCTCAGTACTAGCTACAGATACGCAGTATTTT. It translates to CATSVLATDTQYF.

The chain has TRBV11-3 and TRBJ2-1; D is ambiguous. The CDR3 runs 16 residues. Looked up from germline, CDR1 is SGHNT and CDR2 is YENEEA. V was cut by 2 bases and J by 0 bases, with 11 bases left in between. Here the CDR3 reads CASSLRGPRSYNEQFF. Written as DNA, the CDR3 is TGTGCCAGCAGCTTAAGAGGCCCTCGCTCCTACAATGAGCAGTTCTTC. Based on the CDR3 plus reference TRBV11-3 and TRBJ2-1, the full variable domain is EAGVVQSPRYKIIEKKQPVAFWCNPISGHNTLYWYLQNLGQGPELLIRYENEEAVDDSQLPKDRFSAERLKGVDSTLKIQPAELGDSAVYLCASSLRGPRSYNEQFFGPGTRLTVL.

This chain connects TRBV10-3 to TRBJ1-2, with D uncertain. Germline V gene data show CDR1 as ENHRY and CDR2 as SYGVKD. Trimming shortened V by 2 bases and J by 8 bases, and 9 bases separated the two germline ends. The CDR3 runs 12 residues. CDR3 loop: CAISEPQKGYTF. The CDR3 DNA is TGTGCCATCAGTGAGCCCCAGAAGGGCTACACCTTC.

In its sample, this clone was seen once. The chain is built from TRBV10-3 and TRBJ2-7; 9 bases align to TRBD2. Germline-derived CDR1 and CDR2 are ENHRY and SYGVKD. The CDR3 spans 15 residues. After removal of 6 bases from V and 2 bases from J, the junction contained 8 bases not matched to a gene. CDR3: CAISAIASGTYEQYF. The CDR3 bases are TGTGCCATCAGCGCAATAGCTAGCGGGACCTACGAGCAGTACTTC.

The V gene is TRBV5-6, the J gene TRBJ2-5; tentatively, D is TRBD2 (6 bases). Trimming stripped 4 bases from V and 1 base from J, with 11 bases between. The germline V gene has CDR1 SGHDT and CDR2 YYEEEE. The CDR3 loop spans 14 amino acids. The CDR3 protein is CASSLLAFQETQYF. Written as DNA, the CDR3 is TGTGCCAGCAGCCTACTAGCTTTCCAAGAGACCCAGTACTTC.

V is TRBV5-1 and J is TRBJ2-7, with 9 bases aligning to TRBD1. CDR3 size: 15 residues. CDR1 and CDR2 (germline): SGHRS, YFSETQ. The V gene end was trimmed by 4 bases and the J gene end by 4 bases; junction bases not matched to a gene: 9. DNA for the CDR3: TGCGCCAGCAGCCCACTTTGGGACAGGGCTTACGAGCAGTACTTC. It specifies CASSPLWDRAYEQYF.

The genes are TRBV5-1 and TRBJ2-1, with D perhaps matching TRBD2 (5 bases). The V gene lost 9 bases and the J gene lost 0 bases, with 16 bases spanning the gap. The V gene's germline CDR1 is SGHRS and CDR2 YFSETQ. The CDR3 runs 15 residues. CDR3: CATGSGGSSYNEQFF. The CDR3 coding sequence is TGCGCCACGGGAAGCGGCGGAAGCTCCTACAATGAGCAGTTCTTC.

This chain uses TRBV7-2 with TRBJ2-1; TRBD2 matches at 8 bases. This CDR3 comprises 13 residues. With V trimmed by 5 bases and J by 6 bases, 3 bases remained unmatched. Germline V gene sequence: CDR1 SGHTA, CDR2 FQGNSA. The CDR3 DNA reads TGTGCCAGCAGCAGCGGGAGAACCAATGAGCAGTTCTTC. Translation gives CASSSGRTNEQFF.

This clone was found a few times. This chain uses TRBV10-1 with TRBJ2-1; TRBD2 aligns across 8 bases. The CDR3 contains 15 residues. The ends lost 4 bases at V and 8 bases at J; junction bases unmatched: 10. Germline CDR1 reads WNHNN; CDR2 reads SYGVQD (reference sequence). The CDR3 nucleotides read TGCGCCAGCAGTGTGAAAGCGGGAGTAGGGCATGAGCAGTTCTTC. Amino acid sequence: CASSVKAGVGHEQFF.

This sequence joins TRBV2 and TRBJ2-5, with 9 bases matching TRBD1. V lost 6 bases and J lost 2; bases outside the gene matches: 4. The CDR3 sequence is 14 residues long. Germline lookup yields CDR1 SNHLY and CDR2 FYNNEI. The CDR3 nucleotides read TGTGCCAGCAGGGCTGACAGGGGGCAAGAGACCCAGTACTTC. Amino acids: CASRADRGQETQYF.